These 6 T cell receptor beta chains were all obtained from the same sample, sequenced in a study of T cell repertoires in cytomegalovirus infection. TCRdb re-analysed the reads in MiXCR, keeping a single row per CDR3 protein. The repertoire includes about 890,000 distinct CDR3 sequences, roughly 30% of them detected once, and over 11% sits in the top ten. No antigens are known for them. The sample consisted of cultured CD8+ T cells from PBMCs, taken from culture after CMV antigen stimulation. The receptors shown here come from a human donor in good health (CMV status not recorded). Some clones in this sample may be carry-over from other donors' samples.

This chain links TRBV20-1 with TRBJ1-1; a possible D gene is TRBD1 (5 bases). The germline V gene has CDR1 DFQATT and CDR2 SNEGSKA (reference sequence). The CDR3 covers 13 residues. Trimming shortened V by 6 bases and J by 11 bases, and 22 bases separated the two germline ends. CDR3 residues: CSAPGLSVIDAFF. The CDR3 DNA follows: TGCAGTGCCCCGGGACTGTCCGTCATTGACGCTTTCTTT.

V and J are TRBV7-9 and TRBJ2-2, with 7 bases lining up with TRBD2. J was trimmed by 1 base and V by 5 bases; bases with no gene match: 7. The V gene's germline CDR1 is SEHNR and CDR2 FQNEAQ (reference sequence). CDR3 length: 16 residues. The CDR3 protein is CASSLSPGGNTGELFF. The CDR3 bases are TGTGCCAGCAGCCTAAGTCCGGGGGGGAACACCGGGGAGCTGTTTTTT.

This clonotype was detected a few times. The CDR3 region is CASRDRGPSTLLTGELFF. For the CDR3, the DNA is TGTGCCAGCAGGGACAGGGGCCCTTCCACTCTACTCACCGGGGAGCTGTTTTTT. This chain uses TRBV6-5 with TRBJ2-2, with 9 positions matching TRBD1. The CDR3 length is 18 residues. CDR1 MNHEY and CDR2 SVGAGI come from the germline V gene. With V trimmed by 6 bases and J by 4 bases, 15 bases remained unmatched.

There are many counts of this clonotype. The chain links TRBV12-3 or TRBV12-4 to TRBJ1-5, with a possible D match to TRBD1 (5 bases). This CDR3 has 14 amino acids. The V gene lost 7 bases and the J gene lost 6 bases, with 16 bases spanning the gap. The DNA for the CDR3 is TGTGCCAGCACTCAACAGGCTTGGGGTCAGCCCCAGCATTTT. Translation: CASTQQAWGQPQHF.

The genes are TRBV11-3 and TRBJ2-1; D gene ambiguous. Trimming stripped 1 base from V and 9 bases from J, with 10 bases between. CDR3 size: 13 residues. The germline gives CDR1 SGHNT, CDR2 YENEEA. CDR3 protein: CASSLGARGEQFF. The DNA of the CDR3 is TGTGCCAGCAGCTTAGGGGCAAGAGGTGAGCAGTTCTTC.

The table lists this clonotype with a few counts. This sequence joins TRBV4-1 and TRBJ1-5; D not certain. V dropped 2 bases and J dropped 4 bases, with 15 bases sitting between them. Germline CDR1 reads MGHRA; CDR2 reads YSYEKL. The CDR3 covers 16 residues. The CDR3 region is CASSQTQDQVNQPQHF. CDR3 nucleotide sequence: TGCGCCAGCAGCCAAACTCAAGACCAGGTGAATCAGCCCCAGCATTTT.